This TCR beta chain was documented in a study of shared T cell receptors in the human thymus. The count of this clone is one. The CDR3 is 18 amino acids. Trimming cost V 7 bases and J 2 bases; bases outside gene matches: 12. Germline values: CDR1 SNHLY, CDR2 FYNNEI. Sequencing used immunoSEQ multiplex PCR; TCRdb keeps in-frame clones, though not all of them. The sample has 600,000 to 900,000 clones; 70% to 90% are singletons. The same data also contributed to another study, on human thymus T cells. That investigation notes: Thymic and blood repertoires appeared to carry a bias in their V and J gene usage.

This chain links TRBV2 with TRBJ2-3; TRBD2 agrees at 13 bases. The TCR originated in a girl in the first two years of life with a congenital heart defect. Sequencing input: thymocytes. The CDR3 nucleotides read TGTGCCAGCATTAGGACTAGCGGGGGACGTAGAGTCACAGATACGCAGTATTTT. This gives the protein CASIRTSGGRRVTDTQYF.